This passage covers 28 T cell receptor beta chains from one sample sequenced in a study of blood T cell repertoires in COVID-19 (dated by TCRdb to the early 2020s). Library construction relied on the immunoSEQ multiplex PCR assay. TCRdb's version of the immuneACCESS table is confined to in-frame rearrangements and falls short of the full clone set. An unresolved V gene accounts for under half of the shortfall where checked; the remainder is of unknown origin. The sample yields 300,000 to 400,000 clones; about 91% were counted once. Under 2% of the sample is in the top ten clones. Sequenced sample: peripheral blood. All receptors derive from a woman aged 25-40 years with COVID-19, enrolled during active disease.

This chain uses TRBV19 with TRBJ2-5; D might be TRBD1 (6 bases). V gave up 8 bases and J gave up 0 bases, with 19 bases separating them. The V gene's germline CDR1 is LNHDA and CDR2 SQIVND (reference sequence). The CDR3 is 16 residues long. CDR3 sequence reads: CASSHRTELYQETQYF. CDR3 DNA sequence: TGTGCCAGTTCGCACCGGACAGAACTGTACCAAGAGACCCAGTACTTC.

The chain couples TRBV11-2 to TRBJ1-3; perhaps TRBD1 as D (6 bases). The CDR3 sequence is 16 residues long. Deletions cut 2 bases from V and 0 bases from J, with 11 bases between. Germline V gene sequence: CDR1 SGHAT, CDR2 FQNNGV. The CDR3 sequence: CASSLMGGLSGNTIYF. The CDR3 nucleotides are TGTGCCAGCAGCTTAATGGGGGGGCTCTCTGGAAACACCATATATTTT.

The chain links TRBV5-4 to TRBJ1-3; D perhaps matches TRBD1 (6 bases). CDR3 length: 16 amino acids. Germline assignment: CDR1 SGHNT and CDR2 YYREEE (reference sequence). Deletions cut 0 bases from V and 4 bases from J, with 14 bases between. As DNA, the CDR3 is TGTGCCAGCAGCTTGGGTCCTGGGGGCGCCGGAAACACCATATATTTT. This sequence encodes CASSLGPGGAGNTIYF.

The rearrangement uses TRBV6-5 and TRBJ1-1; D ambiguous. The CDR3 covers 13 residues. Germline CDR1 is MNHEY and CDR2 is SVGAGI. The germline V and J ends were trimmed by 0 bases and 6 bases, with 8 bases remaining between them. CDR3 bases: TGTGCCAGCAGTTACTCTGTAAGCGCTGAAGCTTTCTTT. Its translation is CASSYSVSAEAFF.

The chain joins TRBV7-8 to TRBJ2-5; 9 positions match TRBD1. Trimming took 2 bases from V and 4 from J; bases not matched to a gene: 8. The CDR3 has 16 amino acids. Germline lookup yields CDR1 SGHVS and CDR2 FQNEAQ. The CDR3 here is CASSLLGTGRGETQYF. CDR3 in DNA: TGTGCCAGCAGCTTACTGGGGACAGGGAGAGGAGAGACCCAGTACTTC.

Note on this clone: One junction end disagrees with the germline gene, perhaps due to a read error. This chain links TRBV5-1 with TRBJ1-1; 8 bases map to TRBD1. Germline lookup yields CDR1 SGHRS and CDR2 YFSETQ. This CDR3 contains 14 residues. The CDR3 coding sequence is TGCGCCAGCAGCACCCCAGGGGGCGGCACTGAGGCTTTCTTT. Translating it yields CASSTPGGGTEAFF.

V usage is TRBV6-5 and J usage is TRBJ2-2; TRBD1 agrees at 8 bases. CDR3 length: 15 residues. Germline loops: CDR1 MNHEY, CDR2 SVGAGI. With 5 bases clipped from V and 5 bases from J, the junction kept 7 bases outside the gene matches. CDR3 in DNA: TGTGCCAGCAGTCCATGGACAGGGAGAACCGGGGAGCTGTTTTTT. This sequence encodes CASSPWTGRTGELFF.

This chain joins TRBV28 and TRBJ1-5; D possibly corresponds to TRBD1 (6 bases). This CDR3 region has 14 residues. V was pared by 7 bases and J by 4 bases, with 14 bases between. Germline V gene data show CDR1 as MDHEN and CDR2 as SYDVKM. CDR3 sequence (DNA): TGTGCCAGCACCCGAGGGGGGGGGAATCAGCCCCAGCATTTT. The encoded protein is CASTRGGGNQPQHF.

CDR3 sequence reads: CSVDVSGRSDEQFF. CDR3 in DNA: TGCAGCGTTGACGTTAGCGGGAGAAGCGATGAGCAGTTCTTC. The chain carries TRBV29-1 and TRBJ2-1; 9 bases map to TRBD2. Germline V gene data show CDR1 as SQVTM and CDR2 as ANQGSEA. This CDR3 has 14 residues. J gave up 8 bases and V 3 bases, and 8 bases lay outside the gene matches.

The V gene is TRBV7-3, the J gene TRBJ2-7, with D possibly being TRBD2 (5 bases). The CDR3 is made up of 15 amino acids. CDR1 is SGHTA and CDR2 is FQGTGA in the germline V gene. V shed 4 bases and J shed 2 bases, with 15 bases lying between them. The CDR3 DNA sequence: TGTGCCAGCAGCTCTCCGGGGATCCGGGCCTACGAGCAGTACTTC. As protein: CASSSPGIRAYEQYF.

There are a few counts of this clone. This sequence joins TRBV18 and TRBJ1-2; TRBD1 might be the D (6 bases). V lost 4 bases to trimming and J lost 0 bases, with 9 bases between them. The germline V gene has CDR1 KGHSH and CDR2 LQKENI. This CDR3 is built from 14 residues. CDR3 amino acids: CASSQQGSNYGYTF. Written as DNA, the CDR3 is TGTGCCAGCTCACAACAGGGATCTAACTATGGCTACACCTTC.

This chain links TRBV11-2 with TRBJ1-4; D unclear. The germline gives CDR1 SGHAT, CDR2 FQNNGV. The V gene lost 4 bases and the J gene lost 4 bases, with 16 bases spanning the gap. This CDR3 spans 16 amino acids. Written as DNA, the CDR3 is TGTGCCAGCAGCTCCCCGACTGTTATGGTTAATGAAAAACTGTTTTTT. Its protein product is CASSSPTVMVNEKLFF.

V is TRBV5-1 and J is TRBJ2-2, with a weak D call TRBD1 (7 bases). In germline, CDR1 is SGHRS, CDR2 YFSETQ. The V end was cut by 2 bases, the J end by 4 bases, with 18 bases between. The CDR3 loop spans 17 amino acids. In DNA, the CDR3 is TGCGCCAGCAGCTTACTAACAGGGGCGGGGTTCACCGGGGAGCTGTTTTTT. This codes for CASSLLTGAGFTGELFF.

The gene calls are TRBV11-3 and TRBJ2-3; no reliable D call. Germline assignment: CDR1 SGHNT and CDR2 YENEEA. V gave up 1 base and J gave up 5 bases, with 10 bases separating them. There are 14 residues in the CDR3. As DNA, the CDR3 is TGTGCCAGCAGCTTAGTGTCCGAGGAAGATACGCAGTATTTT. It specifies CASSLVSEEDTQYF.

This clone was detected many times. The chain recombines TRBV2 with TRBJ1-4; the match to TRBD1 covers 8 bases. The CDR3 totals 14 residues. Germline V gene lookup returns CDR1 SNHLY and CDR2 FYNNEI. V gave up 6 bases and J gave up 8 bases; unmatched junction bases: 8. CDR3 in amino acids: CASRTGTGGEKLFF. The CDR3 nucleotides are TGTGCCAGCAGGACCGGGACAGGTGGGGAAAAACTGTTTTTT.

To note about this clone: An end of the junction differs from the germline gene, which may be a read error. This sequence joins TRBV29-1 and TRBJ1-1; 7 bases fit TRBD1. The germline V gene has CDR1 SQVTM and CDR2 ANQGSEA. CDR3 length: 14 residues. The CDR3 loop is CSVDTGQLKTEAFF. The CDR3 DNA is TGCAGCGTTGATACGGGACAGCTGAAGACTGAAGCTTTCTTT.

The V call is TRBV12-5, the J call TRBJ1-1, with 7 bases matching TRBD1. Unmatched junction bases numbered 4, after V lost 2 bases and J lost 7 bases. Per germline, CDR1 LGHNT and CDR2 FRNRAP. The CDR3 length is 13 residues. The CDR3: CASGLTGALEAFF. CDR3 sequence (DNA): TGTGCTAGTGGTTTGACAGGGGCCCTTGAAGCTTTCTTT.

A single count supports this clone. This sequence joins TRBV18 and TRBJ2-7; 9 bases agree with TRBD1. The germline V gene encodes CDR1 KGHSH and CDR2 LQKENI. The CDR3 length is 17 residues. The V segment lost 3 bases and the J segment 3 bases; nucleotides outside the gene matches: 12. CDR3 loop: CASSPLLGQGPLYEQYV. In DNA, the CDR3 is TGTGCCAGCTCACCTCTGTTGGGACAGGGACCTCTCTACGAGCAGTACGTC.

The CDR3 region is CASSPGDRPYEQYF. The CDR3 nucleotides are TGTGCCAGCAGCCCTGGGGACAGACCCTACGAGCAGTACTTC. The chain joins TRBV5-4 to TRBJ2-7, with 7 bases identical to TRBD1. V dropped 4 bases and J dropped 2; count of bases not matched to a gene: 6. CDR3 length: 14 residues. CDR1 and CDR2 (germline): SGHNT, YYREEE (reference sequence). Complete variable domain (other parts from reference TRBV5-4 and TRBJ2-7): ETGVTQSPTHLIKTRGQQVTLRCSSQSGHNTVSWYQQALGQGPQFIFQYYREEENGRGNFPPRFSGLQFPNYSSELNVNALELDDSALYLCASSPGDRPYEQYFGPGTRLTVT.

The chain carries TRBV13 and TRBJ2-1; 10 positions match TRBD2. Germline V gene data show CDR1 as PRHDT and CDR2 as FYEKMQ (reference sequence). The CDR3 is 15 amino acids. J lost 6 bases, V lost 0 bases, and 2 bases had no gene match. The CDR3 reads CASSLGTSGVNEQFF. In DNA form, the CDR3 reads TGTGCCAGCAGCTTAGGTACTAGCGGGGTCAATGAGCAGTTCTTC.

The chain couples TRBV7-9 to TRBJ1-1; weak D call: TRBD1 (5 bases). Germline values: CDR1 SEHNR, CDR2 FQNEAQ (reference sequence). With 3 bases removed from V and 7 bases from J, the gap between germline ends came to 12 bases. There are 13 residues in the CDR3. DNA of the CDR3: TGTGCCAGCAGCTTCGGGACTGCTGGTGAAGCTTTCTTT. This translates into CASSFGTAGEAFF.

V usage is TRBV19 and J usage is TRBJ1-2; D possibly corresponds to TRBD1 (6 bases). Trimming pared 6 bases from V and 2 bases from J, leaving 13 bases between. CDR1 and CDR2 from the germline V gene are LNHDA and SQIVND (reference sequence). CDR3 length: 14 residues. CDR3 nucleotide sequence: TGTGCCAGTAGCGACAGGAGTCCCAACTATGGCTACACCTTC. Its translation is CASSDRSPNYGYTF.

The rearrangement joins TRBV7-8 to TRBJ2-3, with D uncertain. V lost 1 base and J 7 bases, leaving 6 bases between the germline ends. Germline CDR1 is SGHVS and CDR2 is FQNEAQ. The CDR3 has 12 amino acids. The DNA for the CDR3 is TGTGCCAGCAGCTTAGATCTTCATACGCAGTATTTT. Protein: CASSLDLHTQYF.

In DNA form, the CDR3 reads TGCGCCAGCAGCCAAGGACTAGCGTTACGCGGGGAGCTGTTTTTT. Translated: CASSQGLALRGELFF. The genes are TRBV4-1 and TRBJ2-2; 8 bases line up with TRBD2. Trimming at V came to 1 base and at J to 7 bases, leaving 5 bases not matched to a gene. CDR1 and CDR2 from the germline V gene are MGHRA and YSYEKL. The CDR3 has 15 amino acids.

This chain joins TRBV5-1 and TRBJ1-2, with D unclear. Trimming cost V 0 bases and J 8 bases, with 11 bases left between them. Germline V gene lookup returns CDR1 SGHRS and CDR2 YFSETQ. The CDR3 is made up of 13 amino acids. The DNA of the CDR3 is TGCGCCAGCAGCTTGGACATTATCCAAGGCTACACCTTC. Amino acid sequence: CASSLDIIQGYTF.

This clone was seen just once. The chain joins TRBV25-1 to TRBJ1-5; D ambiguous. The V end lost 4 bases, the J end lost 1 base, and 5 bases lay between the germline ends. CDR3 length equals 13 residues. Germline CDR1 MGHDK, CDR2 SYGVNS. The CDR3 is CASSVGSNQPQHF. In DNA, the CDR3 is TGTGCCAGCAGTGTCGGGAGCAATCAGCCCCAGCATTTT.

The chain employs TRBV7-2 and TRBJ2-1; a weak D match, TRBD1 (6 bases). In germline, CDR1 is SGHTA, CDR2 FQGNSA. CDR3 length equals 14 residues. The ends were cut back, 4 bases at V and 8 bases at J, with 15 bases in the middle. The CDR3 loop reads CASSWDMGGDEQFF. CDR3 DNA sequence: TGTGCCAGCAGCTGGGACATGGGTGGGGATGAGCAGTTCTTC.

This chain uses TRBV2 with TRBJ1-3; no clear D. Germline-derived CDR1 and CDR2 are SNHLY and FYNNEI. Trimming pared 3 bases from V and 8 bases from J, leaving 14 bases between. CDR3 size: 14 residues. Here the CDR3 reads CASSDILGSDTIYF. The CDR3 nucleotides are TGTGCCAGCAGTGATATACTAGGGTCGGACACCATATATTTT.